The subject of this entry is one TCR beta chain. The target antigen is unknown. Per germline, CDR1 SGHRS and CDR2 YFSETQ. Trimming left V 7 bases short and J 3 bases short, with 16 bases between. This CDR3 spans 15 amino acids. The data originate from a study of identical twins. TCRdb re-analysed the 5' RACE reads in MiXCR, keeping a single row per CDR3 protein. The profile shows about 500,000 distinct CDR3 sequences, 14% of them singletons. The study, taken as a whole, reports: Fewer insertions marked abundant cord blood beta clonotypes; young adult naive trended weakly, memory not at all.

Another study also made use of these data, one on yellow fever vaccine responses in identical twins.

The sequence was obtained from a woman aged 18-29 years in good health. This chain links TRBV5-1 with TRBJ2-2, with a weak D call TRBD1 (7 bases). Sequenced sample: CD4+ T cells sorted from blood. CDR3: CASFRGAPDTGELFF. CDR3 nucleotide sequence: TGCGCCAGCTTCAGGGGGGCGCCGGACACCGGGGAGCTGTTTTTT. Filled out from reference TRBV5-1 and TRBJ2-2, the complete variable domain reads KAGVTQTPRYLIKTRGQQVTLSCSPISGHRSVSWYQQTPGQGLQFLFEYFSETQRNKGNFPGRFSGRQFSNSRSEMNVSTLELGDSALYLCASFRGAPDTGELFFGEGSRLTVL.